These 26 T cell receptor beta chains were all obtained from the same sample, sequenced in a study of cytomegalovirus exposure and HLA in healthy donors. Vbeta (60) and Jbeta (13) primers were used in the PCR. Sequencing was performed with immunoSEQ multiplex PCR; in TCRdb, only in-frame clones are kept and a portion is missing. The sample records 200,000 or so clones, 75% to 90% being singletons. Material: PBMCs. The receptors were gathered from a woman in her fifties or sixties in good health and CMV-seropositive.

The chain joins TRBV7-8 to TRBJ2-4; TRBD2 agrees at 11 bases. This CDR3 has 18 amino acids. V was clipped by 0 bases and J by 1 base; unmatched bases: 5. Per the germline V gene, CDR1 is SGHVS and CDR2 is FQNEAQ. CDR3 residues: CASSLAVAGGPAKNIQYF. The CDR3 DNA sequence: TGTGCCAGCAGCTTAGCGGTAGCGGGGGGGCCCGCCAAAAACATTCAGTACTTC.

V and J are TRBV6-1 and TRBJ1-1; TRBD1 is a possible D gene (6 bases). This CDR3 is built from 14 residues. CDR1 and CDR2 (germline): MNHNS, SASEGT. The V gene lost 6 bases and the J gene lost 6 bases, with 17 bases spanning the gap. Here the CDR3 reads CASSPLGRGPEAFF. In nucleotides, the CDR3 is TGTGCCAGCAGCCCCCTGGGCAGGGGCCCTGAAGCTTTCTTT.

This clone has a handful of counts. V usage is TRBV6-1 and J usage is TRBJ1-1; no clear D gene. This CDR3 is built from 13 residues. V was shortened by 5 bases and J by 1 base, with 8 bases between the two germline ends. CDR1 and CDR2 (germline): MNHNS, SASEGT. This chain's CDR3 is CASSPRSNTEAFF. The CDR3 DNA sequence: TGTGCCAGCAGTCCCCGTTCGAACACTGAAGCTTTCTTT.

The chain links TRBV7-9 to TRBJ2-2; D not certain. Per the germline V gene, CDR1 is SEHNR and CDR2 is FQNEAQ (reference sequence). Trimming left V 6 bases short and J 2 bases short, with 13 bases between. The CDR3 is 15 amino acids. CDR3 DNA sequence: TGTGCCAGCAGTCCTCCCTCTATAAACACCGGGGAGCTGTTTTTT. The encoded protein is CASSPPSINTGELFF.

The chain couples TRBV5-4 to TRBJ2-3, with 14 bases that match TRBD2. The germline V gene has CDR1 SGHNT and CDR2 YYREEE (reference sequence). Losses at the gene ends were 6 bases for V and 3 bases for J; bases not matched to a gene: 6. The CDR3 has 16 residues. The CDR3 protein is CASTARTSGGTDTQYF. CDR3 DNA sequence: TGTGCCAGCACCGCCCGGACTAGCGGGGGGACAGATACGCAGTATTTT.

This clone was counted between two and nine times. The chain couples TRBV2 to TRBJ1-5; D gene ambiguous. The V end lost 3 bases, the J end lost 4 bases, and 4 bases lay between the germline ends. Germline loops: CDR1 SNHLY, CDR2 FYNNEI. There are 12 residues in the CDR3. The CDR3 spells CASSDRNQPQHF. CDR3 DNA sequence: TGTGCCAGCAGTGACAGAAATCAGCCCCAGCATTTT.

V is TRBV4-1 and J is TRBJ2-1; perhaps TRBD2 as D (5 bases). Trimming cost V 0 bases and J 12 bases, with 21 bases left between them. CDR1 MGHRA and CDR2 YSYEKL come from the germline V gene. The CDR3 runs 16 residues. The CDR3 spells CASSQDRGTAERWQFF. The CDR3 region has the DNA TGCGCCAGCAGCCAAGATCGGGGTACGGCCGAACGATGGCAGTTCTTC.

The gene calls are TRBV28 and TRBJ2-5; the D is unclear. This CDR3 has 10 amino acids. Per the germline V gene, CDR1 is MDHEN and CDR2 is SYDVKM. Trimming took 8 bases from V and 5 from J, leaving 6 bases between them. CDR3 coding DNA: TGTGCCAGCCTCGGGGAGACCCAGTACTTC. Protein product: CASLGETQYF.

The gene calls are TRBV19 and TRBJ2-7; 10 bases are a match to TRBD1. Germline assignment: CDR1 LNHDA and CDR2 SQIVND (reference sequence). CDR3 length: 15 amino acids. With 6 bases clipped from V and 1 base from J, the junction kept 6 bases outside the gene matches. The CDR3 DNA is TGTGCCAGTAGCTGGTCGGACAGGGGGTCCTACGAGCAGTACTTC. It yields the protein CASSWSDRGSYEQYF.

The CDR3 spells CASSAWGLTEAFF. The DNA of the CDR3 is TGTGCCAGCAGCGCCTGGGGACTCACTGAAGCTTTCTTT. The V call is TRBV5-4, the J call TRBJ1-1; D perhaps matches TRBD1 (5 bases). Germline CDR1 SGHNT, CDR2 YYREEE (reference sequence). The CDR3 length is 13 residues. V dropped 4 bases and J dropped 4 bases, with 11 bases sitting between them.

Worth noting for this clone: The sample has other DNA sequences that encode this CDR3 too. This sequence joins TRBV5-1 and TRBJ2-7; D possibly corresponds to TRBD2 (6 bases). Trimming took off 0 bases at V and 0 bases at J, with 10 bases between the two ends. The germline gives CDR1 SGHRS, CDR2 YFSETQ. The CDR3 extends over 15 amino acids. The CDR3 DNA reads TGCGCCAGCAGCTTGGGTCAGACTAGCTCCTACGAGCAGTACTTC. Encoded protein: CASSLGQTSSYEQYF.

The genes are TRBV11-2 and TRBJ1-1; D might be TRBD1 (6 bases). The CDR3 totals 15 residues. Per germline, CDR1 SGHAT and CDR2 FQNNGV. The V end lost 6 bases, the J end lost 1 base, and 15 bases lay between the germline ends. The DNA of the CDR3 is TGTGCCAGCAGTCAACAGGGAGGGGGGAACACTGAAGCTTTCTTT. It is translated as CASSQQGGGNTEAFF.

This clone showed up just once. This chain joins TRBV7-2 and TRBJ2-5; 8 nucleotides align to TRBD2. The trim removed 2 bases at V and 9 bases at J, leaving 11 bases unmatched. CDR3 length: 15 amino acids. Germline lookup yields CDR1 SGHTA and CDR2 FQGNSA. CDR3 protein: CASSLNGGALEPQYF. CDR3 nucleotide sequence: TGTGCCAGCAGCTTAAACGGGGGGGCTCTGGAGCCCCAGTACTTC. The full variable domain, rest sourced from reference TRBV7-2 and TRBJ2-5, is GAGVSQSPSNKVTEKGKDVELRCDPISGHTALYWYRQSLGQGLEFLIYFQGNSAPDKSGLPSDRFSAERTGGSVSTLTIQRTQQEDSAVYLCASSLNGGALEPQYFGPGTRLLVL.

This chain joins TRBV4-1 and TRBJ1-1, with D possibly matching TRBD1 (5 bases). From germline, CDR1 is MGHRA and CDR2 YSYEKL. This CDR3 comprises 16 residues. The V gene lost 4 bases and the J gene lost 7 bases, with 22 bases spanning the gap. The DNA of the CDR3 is TGCGCCAGCAGCCCGGGGCGGGGGAGCGCGCCTTTTGAAGCTTTCTTT. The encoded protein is CASSPGRGSAPFEAFF.

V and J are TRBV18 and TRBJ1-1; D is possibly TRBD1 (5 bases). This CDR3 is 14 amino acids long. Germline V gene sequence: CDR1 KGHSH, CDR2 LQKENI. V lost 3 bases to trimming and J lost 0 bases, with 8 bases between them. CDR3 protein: CASSPTAMNTEAFF. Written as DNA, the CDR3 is TGTGCCAGCTCACCGACAGCGATGAACACTGAAGCTTTCTTT.

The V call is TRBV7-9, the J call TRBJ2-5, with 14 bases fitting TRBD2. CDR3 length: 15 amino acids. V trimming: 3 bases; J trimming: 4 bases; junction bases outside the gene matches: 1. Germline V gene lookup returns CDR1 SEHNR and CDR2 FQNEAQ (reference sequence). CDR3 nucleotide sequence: TGTGCCAGCAGCTTGGGACTAGCGGGGGCAGAGACCCAGTACTTC. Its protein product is CASSLGLAGAETQYF.

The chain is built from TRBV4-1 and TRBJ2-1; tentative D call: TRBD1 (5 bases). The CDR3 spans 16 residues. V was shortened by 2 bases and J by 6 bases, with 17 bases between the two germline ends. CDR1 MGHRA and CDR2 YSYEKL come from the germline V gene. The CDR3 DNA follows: TGCGCCAGCAGCCAAATACAGGTGATCTCGAGCAATGAGCAGTTCTTC. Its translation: CASSQIQVISSNEQFF.

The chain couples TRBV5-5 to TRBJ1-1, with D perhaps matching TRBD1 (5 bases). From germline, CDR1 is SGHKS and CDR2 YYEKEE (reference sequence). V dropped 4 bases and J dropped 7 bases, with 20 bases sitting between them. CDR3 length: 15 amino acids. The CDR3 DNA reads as TGTGCCAGCAGCAACTCCCGGGGGGATCGCGGTGAAGCTTTCTTT. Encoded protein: CASSNSRGDRGEAFF.

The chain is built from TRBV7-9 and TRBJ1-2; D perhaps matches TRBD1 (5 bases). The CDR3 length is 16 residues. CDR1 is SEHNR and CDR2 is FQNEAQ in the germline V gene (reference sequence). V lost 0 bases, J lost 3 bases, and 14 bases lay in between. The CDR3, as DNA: TGTGCCAGCAGCTTAGCGGGGCGTCAGAGGTACTATGGCTACACCTTC. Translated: CASSLAGRQRYYGYTF.

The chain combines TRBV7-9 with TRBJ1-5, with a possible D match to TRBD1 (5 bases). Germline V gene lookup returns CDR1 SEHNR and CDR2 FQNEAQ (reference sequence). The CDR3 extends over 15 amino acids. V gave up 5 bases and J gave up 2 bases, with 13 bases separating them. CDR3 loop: CASSPRGSGNQPQHF. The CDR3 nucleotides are TGTGCCAGCAGCCCACGGGGGAGTGGCAATCAGCCCCAGCATTTT.

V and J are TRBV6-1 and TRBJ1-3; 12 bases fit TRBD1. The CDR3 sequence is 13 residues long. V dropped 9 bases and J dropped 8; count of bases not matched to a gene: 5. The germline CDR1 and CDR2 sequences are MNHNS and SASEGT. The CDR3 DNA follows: TGTGCCAGTGAGGGACAGGGGGCTTACACCATATATTTT. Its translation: CASEGQGAYTIYF.

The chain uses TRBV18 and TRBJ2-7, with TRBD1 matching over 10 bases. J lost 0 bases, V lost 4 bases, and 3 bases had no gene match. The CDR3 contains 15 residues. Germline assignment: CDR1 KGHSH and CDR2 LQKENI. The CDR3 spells CASSLGDRGSYEQYF. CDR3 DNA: TGTGCCAGCTCACTAGGGGACAGGGGCTCCTACGAGCAGTACTTC.

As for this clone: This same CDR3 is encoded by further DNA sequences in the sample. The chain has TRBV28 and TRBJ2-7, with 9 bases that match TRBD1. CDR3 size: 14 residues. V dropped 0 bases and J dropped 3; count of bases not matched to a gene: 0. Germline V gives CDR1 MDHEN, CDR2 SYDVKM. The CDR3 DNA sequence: TGTGCCAGCAGTTTATGGGACAGGGGCTACGAGCAGTACTTC. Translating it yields CASSLWDRGYEQYF.

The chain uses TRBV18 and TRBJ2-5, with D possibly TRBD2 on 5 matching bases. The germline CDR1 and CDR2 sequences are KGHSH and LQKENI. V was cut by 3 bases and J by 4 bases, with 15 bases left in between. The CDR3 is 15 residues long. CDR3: CASSPRIGEGETQYF. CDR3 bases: TGTGCCAGCTCACCGAGGATCGGGGAAGGAGAGACCCAGTACTTC.

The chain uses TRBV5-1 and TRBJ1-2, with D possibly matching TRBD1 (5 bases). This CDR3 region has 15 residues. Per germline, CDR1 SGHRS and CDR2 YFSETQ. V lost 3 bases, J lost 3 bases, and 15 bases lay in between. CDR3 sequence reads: CASSWGGRLDYGYTF. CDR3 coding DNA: TGCGCCAGCAGCTGGGGGGGGAGGCTCGACTATGGCTACACCTTC.

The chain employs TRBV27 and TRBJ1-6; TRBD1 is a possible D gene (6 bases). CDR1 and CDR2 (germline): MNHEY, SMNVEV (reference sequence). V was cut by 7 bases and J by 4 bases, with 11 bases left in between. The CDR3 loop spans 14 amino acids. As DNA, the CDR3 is TGTGCCAGCAACCAACAGGGATATAATTCACCCCTCCACTTT. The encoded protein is CASNQQGYNSPLHF.